This is a list of T cell receptor beta chains from one sample in a study of T cell responses to AZD1222 COVID-19 vaccine. Clones were sequenced by immunoSEQ multiplex PCR, and TCRdb holds only the in-frame ones, with some missing. The top ten clones hold about 1.5% of a sample with fewer than 110,000 clones, just over 85% of them seen once. Sequenced here: peripheral blood, sampled on day 0 of AZD1222 vaccination. All receptors derive from an adult in good health. Both conserved end residues are part of each CDR3. The D gene is left open where the match is weak. Only some rows state a clone size, as once, few, many or a class for expanded clones.

TGTGCCAGCAATGCCCAGGGGACCGGGGAGCTGTTTTTT | CASNAQGTGELFF | TRBJ2-2 | - | TRBV2 | -
TGTGCCAGCAGTTCTAGCGGGAGTGGAGATACGCAGTATTTT | CASSSSGSGDTQYF | TRBJ2-3 | - | TRBV28 | TRBD2
TGTGCCAGCAGCCCCTCGGGCGGGAGCTGGGAGACCCAGTACTTC | CASSPSGGSWETQYF | TRBJ2-5 | - | TRBV9 | TRBD2
TGTGCCAGCAGTACCGGGGGATCGACCTACGAGCAGTACTTC | CASSTGGSTYEQYF | TRBJ2-7 | - | TRBV28 | -
TGTGCCAGCAGTGAATATGATCAGGGATGGACTGAAGCTTTCTTT | CASSEYDQGWTEAFF | TRBJ1-1 | - | TRBV25-1 | -
TGCGCCAGCAGCCAAGATGGCGATCGAAACTATAATTCACCCCTCCACTTT | CASSQDGDRNYNSPLHF | TRBJ1-6 | - | TRBV4-3 | -
TGTGCCAGCAGCCGGGACAGGGCGTACAATGAGCAGTTCTTC | CASSRDRAYNEQFF | TRBJ2-1 | - | TRBV28 | TRBD1
TGTGCCAGCAGCCAAGATCTGAATTCGGACACCCTACCAACCTATGGCTACACCTTC | CASSQDLNSDTLPTYGYTF | TRBJ1-2 | - | TRBV4-2 | -
TGTGCCAGCAGATTTTGGGGGTTAGATACGCAGTATTTT | CASRFWGLDTQYF | TRBJ2-3 | - | TRBV27 | -
TGCGCCAGCAGCATAGGGACTAGCGGGAGCACAGATACGCAGTATTTT | CASSIGTSGSTDTQYF | TRBJ2-3 | once | TRBV5-1 | TRBD2
TGTGCCAGCAGCAACAGCAATCAGCCCCAGCATTTT | CASSNSNQPQHF | TRBJ1-5 | - | TRBV27 | -
TGTGCCAGCAGTTTGGCGGACGGCGGGCCCTACGAGCAGTACTTC | CASSLADGGPYEQYF | TRBJ2-7 | - | TRBV27 | -
TGTGCCAGCACGGACAGGGCGGCGGGGGCTTTCTTT | CASTDRAAGAFF | TRBJ1-1 | - | TRBV18 | TRBD1
TGTGCCAGCAGTTTTGGGATGAGTTATGGCTACACCTTC | CASSFGMSYGYTF | TRBJ1-2 | - | TRBV12-3/TRBV12-4 | -
TGTGCCAGCAGCCAAGATTTGCTGGGCGCGGAGACCCAGTACTTC | CASSQDLLGAETQYF | TRBJ2-5 | - | TRBV3-1/TRBV3-2 | -
TGTGCCAGCAGCAACCCTAGGAGGGGGGGCGGTTACAATGAGCAGTTCTTC | CASSNPRRGGGYNEQFF | TRBJ2-1 | - | TRBV13 | -
TGCAGTGCTAGTGGGGGGCTAGCGGGAACTTACGAGCAGTACTTC | CSASGGLAGTYEQYF | TRBJ2-7 | - | TRBV20-1 | TRBD2